The rows below give T cell receptor beta chains drawn from one sample of a study of monozygotic twins with inflammatory bowel disease. TCRdb reanalyzed the 5' RACE reads and collapses them to one entry per CDR3 protein, without DNA. With about 160,000 distinct CDR3 sequences in the sample, the ten largest clones hold 2.5% to 3%. The sample comprised blood. The receptors originated from a human donor with ulcerative colitis or Crohn's disease, or a healthy co-twin of an affected twin (not recorded which). Both conserved end residues are part of each CDR3.

J gene,V gene,CDR3 protein
TRBJ2-5,TRBV7-2,CASSLGTQVGETQYF
TRBJ2-2,TRBV28,CASIMNTGELFF
TRBJ2-1,TRBV29-1,CSFLSLYSYNEQFF
TRBJ2-1,TRBV7-2,CASSLAWGGEQFF
TRBJ2-7,TRBV19,CASSHTAGGGSYEQYF
TRBJ2-7,TRBV10-2,CASRDVSRYEQYF
TRBJ2-7,TRBV7-9,CASSAYYEQYF
TRBJ2-2,TRBV29-1,CSAEGVTGELFF
TRBJ2-2,TRBV5-1,CASTRLAEGNTGELFF
TRBJ2-1,TRBV5-5,CASSLVPAGALDNEQFF
TRBJ2-1,TRBV7-3,CASSLERERFNEQFF
TRBJ1-2,TRBV12-3/TRBV12-4,CASSLEHGTGVTNYGYTF
TRBJ2-3,TRBV11-1,CASSLVRTGGGTQYF
TRBJ2-4,TRBV7-9,CASSLGGSTLNIQYF
TRBJ1-4,TRBV18,CASSPEGTANEKLFF
TRBJ1-1,TRBV10-3,CAISRTGIGVNTEAFF
TRBJ2-1,TRBV7-3,CASSLTPGTSGTHYRHNEQFF
TRBJ1-2,TRBV6-5,CASSYSWARGLRNYGYTF
TRBJ2-7,TRBV5-1,CASSPLGSGISYEQYF
TRBJ1-6,TRBV15,CATSRDESGPPLHF
TRBJ1-6,TRBV7-8,CASSQGQGLNSPLHF
TRBJ1-1,TRBV30,CAWSVLQGAVTEAFF
TRBJ1-5,TRBV29-1,CSVEEQSNQPQHF
TRBJ2-7,TRBV29-1,CSVAFLPSLLEQYF
TRBJ2-7,TRBV19,CASSPLTSDYHEQYF
TRBJ2-7,TRBV11-1,CASSLFGMNVVSSYEQYF
TRBJ2-1,TRBV11-1,CASSLREREANEQFF
TRBJ2-1,TRBV5-6,CASRFRGDFLYNEQFF
TRBJ2-1,TRBV24-1,CATSEAESYNEQFF
TRBJ2-2,TRBV29-1,CSVDGSGELFF
TRBJ2-3,TRBV7-9,CASTRRAGSSDTQYF
TRBJ2-1,TRBV4-1,CASSQPTSGHNEQFF
TRBJ2-1,TRBV29-1,CSVEDRERTSYNEQFF
TRBJ2-5,TRBV11-1,CASSPGPTSQETQYF
TRBJ2-7,TRBV6-1,CASRIGQGSSYEQYF
TRBJ1-5,TRBV7-8,CASSHVSGGGSNQPQHF
TRBJ2-2,TRBV5-1,CASSRDISNTGELFF
TRBJ2-2,TRBV6-2/TRBV6-3,CATALAGITGELFF
TRBJ2-1,TRBV20-1,CSAPGQGSYNEQFF
TRBJ2-3,TRBV5-1,CASSLRTAGADTQYF